Below are 5 T cell receptor beta chains sequenced from a single sample in a study of T cell responses to AZD1222 COVID-19 vaccine. TCRdb's copy holds only in-frame clones and misses some; the assay was immunoSEQ multiplex PCR. The sample consists of some 96,000 clones, roughly 86% of them appearing once. The source was peripheral blood, collected on day 0 of MenACWY control vaccination. The receptor source for this set is an adult in good health.

V and J are TRBV7-2 and TRBJ1-5; D is perhaps TRBD1 (6 bases). V lost 6 bases to trimming and J lost 3 bases, with 12 bases between them. CDR1 and CDR2 (germline): SGHTA, FQGNSA. The CDR3 contains 14 residues. The CDR3 coding sequence is TGTGCCAGCAGTTCACTGGGGGCCAATCAGCCCCAGCATTTT. Translated, it gives CASSSLGANQPQHF.

In its sample, this clone was seen a few times. J is TRBJ2-5 and V is TRBV7-2; TRBD1 agrees at 8 bases. The CDR3 totals 14 residues. The J segment lost 2 bases and the V segment lost 5 bases, leaving 4 bases of the junction unmatched. Looked up from germline, CDR1 is SGHTA and CDR2 is FQGNSA. This CDR3 is CASSKRTGQETQYF. The DNA of the CDR3 is TGTGCCAGCAGCAAGCGGACAGGGCAAGAGACCCAGTACTTC.

The gene calls are TRBV9 and TRBJ2-1; the D is unclear. The V and J ends lost 0 bases and 0 bases respectively, with 10 bases between them. Germline values: CDR1 SGDLS, CDR2 YYNGEE. This CDR3 region has 16 residues. CDR3 in amino acids: CASSVGAVLSYNEQFF. Written as DNA, the CDR3 is TGTGCCAGCAGCGTAGGGGCGGTCCTCTCCTACAATGAGCAGTTCTTC.

CDR3 amino acids: CASSFRGDEQFF. CDR3 bases: TGTGCCAGCTCATTTAGAGGAGATGAGCAGTTCTTC. The rearrangement uses TRBV18 and TRBJ2-1, with D unclear. The length of the CDR3 is 12 residues. In germline, CDR1 is KGHSH, CDR2 LQKENI. The V end was cut by 5 bases, the J end by 8 bases, with 10 bases between.

The chain uses TRBV6-2 or TRBV6-3 and TRBJ2-7, with 7 positions matching TRBD2. This CDR3 spans 15 amino acids. Trimming removed 4 bases from V and 4 bases from J; junction bases left unmatched: 10. Germline CDR1 is MNHEY and CDR2 is SVGEGT. CDR3 nucleotide sequence: TGTGCCAGCAGTTCACCCGCGGGAGACTTATACGAGCAGTACTTC. Translated, it gives CASSSPAGDLYEQYF.